There are many counts of the clone carrying this T cell receptor beta chain. No antigen is known for it. This CDR3 is built from 13 residues. Trimming stripped 6 bases from V and 5 bases from J, with 10 bases between. These data come from a study of T-cell memory formation after mild COVID-19. The wider study: Clusters of TCRs were largely donor specific. Findings and caveats of the study: Day 15 to 85 contracting clones showed balanced CD4/CD8; day 15 to 37 expanders favored CD4+. Researchers found some responding clones in pre-infection memory, a sign that cross-reactive memory joined.

The TCR alpha and TCR beta cDNA libraries, bearing sample barcodes and UMIs, were generated by 5'RACE using constant-segment primers. TCRdb re-analysed the 5' RACE reads in MiXCR, keeping a single row per CDR3 protein. Seen here are 300,000 to 350,000 distinct CDR3 sequences, roughly 13% observed once, and the top ten hold roughly a fifth. This TCR was recovered from a man between 18 and 29 years old who had mild COVID-19 (a few samples of this study predate the infection). Cell type and time point are not known. The chain has TRBV12-3 or TRBV12-4 and TRBJ2-2; maybe TRBD1 (6 bases). The sequenced sample consisted of PBMCs or a T cell subset sorted from them (not recorded which). The CDR3 nucleotides read TGTGCCAGCAGCGAACAGGGAACCGGGGAGCTGTTTTTT. This sequence encodes CASSEQGTGELFF.